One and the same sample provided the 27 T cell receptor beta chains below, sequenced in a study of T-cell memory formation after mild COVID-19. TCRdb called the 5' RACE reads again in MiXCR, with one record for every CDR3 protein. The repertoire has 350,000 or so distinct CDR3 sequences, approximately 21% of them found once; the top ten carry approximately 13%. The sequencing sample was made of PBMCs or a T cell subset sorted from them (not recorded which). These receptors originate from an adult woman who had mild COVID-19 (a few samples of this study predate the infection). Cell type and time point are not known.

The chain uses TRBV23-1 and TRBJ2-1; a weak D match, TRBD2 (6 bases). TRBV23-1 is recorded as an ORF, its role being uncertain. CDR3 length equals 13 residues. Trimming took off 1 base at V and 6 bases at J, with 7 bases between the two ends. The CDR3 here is CASSQCGINEQFF. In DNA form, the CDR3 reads TGCGCCAGCAGTCAATGCGGGATCAATGAGCAGTTCTTC.

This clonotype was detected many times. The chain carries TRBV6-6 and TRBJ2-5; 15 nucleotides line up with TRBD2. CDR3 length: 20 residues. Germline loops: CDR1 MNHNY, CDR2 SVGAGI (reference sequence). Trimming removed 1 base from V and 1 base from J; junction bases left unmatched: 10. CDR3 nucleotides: TGTGCCAGCAGTTACTGGGGACTAGCGGGGGGCTCCTCCTTCCAAGAGACCCAGTACTTC. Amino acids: CASSYWGLAGGSSFQETQYF.

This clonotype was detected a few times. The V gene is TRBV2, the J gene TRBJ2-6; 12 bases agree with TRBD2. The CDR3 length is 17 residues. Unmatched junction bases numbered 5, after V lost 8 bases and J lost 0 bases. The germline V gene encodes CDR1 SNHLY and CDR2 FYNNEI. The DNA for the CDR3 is TGTGCCAGCTCCCGACTAGCGGGGGACTCTGGGGCCAACGTCCTGACTTTC. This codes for CASSRLAGDSGANVLTF.

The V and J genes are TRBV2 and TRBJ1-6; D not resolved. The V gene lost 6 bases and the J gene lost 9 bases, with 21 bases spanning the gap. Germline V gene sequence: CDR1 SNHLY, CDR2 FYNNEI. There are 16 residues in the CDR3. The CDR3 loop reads CASSALIRAAGSPLHF. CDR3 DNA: TGTGCCAGCAGCGCACTAATCCGAGCCGCCGGTTCACCCCTCCACTTT.

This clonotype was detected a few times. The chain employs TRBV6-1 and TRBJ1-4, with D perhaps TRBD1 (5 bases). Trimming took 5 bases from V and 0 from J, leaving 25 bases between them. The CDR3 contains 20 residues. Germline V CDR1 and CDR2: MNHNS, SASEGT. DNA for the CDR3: TGTGCCAGCAGTCCCGTTGTAGAGGGACTCATGTTGACAACTAATGAAAAACTGTTTTTT. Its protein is CASSPVVEGLMLTTNEKLFF.

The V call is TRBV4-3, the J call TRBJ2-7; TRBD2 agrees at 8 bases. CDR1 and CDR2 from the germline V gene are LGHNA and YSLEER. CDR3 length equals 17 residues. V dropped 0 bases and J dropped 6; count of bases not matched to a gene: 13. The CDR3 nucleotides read TGCGCCAGCAGCCAAGATCCATTAGCGGGAAGGGCCTGCGAGCAGTACTTC. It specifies CASSQDPLAGRACEQYF.

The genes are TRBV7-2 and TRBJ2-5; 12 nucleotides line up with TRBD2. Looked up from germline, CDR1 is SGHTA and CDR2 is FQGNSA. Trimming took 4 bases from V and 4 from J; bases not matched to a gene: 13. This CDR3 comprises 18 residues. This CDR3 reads CASSWPGLAGLGGETQYF. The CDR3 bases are TGTGCCAGCAGCTGGCCTGGACTAGCGGGGTTGGGAGGAGAGACCCAGTACTTC.

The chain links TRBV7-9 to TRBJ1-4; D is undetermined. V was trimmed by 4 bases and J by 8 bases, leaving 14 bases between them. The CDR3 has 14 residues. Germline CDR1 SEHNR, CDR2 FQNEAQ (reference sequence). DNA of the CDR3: TGTGCCAGCAGCTCCGACCCAAGGCAGGAAAAACTGTTTTTT. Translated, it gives CASSSDPRQEKLFF.

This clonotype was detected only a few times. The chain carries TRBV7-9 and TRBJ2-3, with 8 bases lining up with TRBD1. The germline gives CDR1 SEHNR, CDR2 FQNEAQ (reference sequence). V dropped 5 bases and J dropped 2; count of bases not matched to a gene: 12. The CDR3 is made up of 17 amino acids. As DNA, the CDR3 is TGTGCCAGCAGCATTCTGGACAGGGCCCATTACACAGATACGCAGTATTTT. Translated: CASSILDRAHYTDTQYF.

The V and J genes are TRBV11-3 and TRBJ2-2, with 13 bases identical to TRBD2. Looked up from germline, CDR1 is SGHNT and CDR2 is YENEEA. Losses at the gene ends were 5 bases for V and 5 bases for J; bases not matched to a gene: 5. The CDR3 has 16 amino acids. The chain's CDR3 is CASSPRTSGSTGELFF. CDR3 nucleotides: TGTGCCAGCAGCCCAAGGACTAGCGGGAGTACCGGGGAGCTGTTTTTT.

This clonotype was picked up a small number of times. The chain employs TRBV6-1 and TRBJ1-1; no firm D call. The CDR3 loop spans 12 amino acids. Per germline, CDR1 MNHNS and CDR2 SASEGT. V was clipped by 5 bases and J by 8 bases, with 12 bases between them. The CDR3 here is CASSPRHKEAFF. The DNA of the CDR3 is TGTGCCAGCAGTCCACGACATAAGGAAGCTTTCTTT.

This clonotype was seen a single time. DNA of the CDR3: TGTGCCAGCAGCTTAGCGGGACAGGGGGCAGTCTATGGCTACACCTTC. As protein: CASSLAGQGAVYGYTF. V gene TRBV7-2 combines with J gene TRBJ1-2, with TRBD1 matching 12 bases. There are 16 residues in the CDR3. With 0 bases clipped from V and 4 bases from J, the junction kept 3 bases outside the gene matches. Germline V gene data show CDR1 as SGHTA and CDR2 as FQGNSA.

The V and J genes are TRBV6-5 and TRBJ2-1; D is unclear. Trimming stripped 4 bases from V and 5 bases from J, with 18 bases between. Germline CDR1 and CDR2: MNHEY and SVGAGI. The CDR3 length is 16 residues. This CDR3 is CASSSDIVWVHNEQFF. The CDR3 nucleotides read TGTGCCAGCAGTTCCGATATCGTGTGGGTACACAATGAGCAGTTCTTC.

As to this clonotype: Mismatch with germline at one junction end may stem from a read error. CDR3 sequence (DNA): TGTGCCTGCTGGGGGGAGAACACCGGGGAGCTGGTTTTT. It yields the protein CACWGENTGELVF. This chain links TRBV3-1 with TRBJ2-2; perhaps TRBD2 as D (6 bases). CDR1 LGHDT and CDR2 YNNKEL come from the germline V gene (reference sequence). The CDR3 loop spans 13 amino acids.

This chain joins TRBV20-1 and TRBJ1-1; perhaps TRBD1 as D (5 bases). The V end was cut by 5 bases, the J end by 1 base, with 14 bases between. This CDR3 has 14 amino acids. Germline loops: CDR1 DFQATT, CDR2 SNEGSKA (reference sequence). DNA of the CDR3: TGCAGTGCTCCCCGGGGGATCGGGAACACTGAAGCTTTCTTT. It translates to CSAPRGIGNTEAFF.

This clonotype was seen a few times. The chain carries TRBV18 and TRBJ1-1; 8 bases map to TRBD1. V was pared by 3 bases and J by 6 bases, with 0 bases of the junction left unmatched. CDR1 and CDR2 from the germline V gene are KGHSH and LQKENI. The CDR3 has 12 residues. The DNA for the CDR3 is TGTGCCAGCTCACCGGACAGGGCTGAAGCTTTCTTT. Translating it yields CASSPDRAEAFF.

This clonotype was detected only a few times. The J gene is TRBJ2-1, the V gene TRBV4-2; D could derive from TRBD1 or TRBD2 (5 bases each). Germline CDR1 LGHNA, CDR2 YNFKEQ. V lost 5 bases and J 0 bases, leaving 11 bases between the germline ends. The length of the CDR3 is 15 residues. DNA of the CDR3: TGTGCCAGCAGCAGGGACGACAGCTCCTACAATGAGCAGTTCTTC. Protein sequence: CASSRDDSSYNEQFF.

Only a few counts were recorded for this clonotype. The CDR3 bases are TGCAGCATGATAAAGGGGAAGGGGGGAGAGCAGTACTTC. Translation gives CSMIKGKGGEQYF. The gene calls are TRBV29-1 and TRBJ2-7, with D perhaps being TRBD1 or TRBD2 (6 bases each). This CDR3 spans 13 amino acids. CDR1 is SQVTM, CDR2 ANQGSEA, per germline. The V end was cut by 8 bases, the J end by 7 bases, with 21 bases between.

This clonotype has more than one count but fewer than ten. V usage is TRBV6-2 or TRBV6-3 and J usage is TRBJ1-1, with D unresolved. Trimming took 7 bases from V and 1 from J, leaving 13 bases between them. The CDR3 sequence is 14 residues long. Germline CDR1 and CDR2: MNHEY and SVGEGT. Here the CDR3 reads CASNQQGPNTEAFF. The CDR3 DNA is TGTGCCAGCAACCAACAAGGTCCGAACACTGAAGCTTTCTTT.

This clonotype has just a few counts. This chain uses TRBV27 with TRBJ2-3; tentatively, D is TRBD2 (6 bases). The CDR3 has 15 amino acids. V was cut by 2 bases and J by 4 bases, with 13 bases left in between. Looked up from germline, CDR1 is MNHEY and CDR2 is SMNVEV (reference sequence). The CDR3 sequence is CASSLIGRGPDTQYF. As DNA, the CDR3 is TGTGCCAGCAGTTTAATCGGGAGAGGGCCAGATACGCAGTATTTT.

CDR3 in DNA: TGTGCCAGTAGTAAAACGACAGGGACCCCTTCACCCCTCCACTTT. This translates into CASSKTTGTPSPLHF. V gene TRBV19 combines with J gene TRBJ1-6; 7 bases agree with TRBD1. Per the germline V gene, CDR1 is LNHDA and CDR2 is SQIVND (reference sequence). This CDR3 is 15 amino acids long. V shed 4 bases, J shed 9 bases, and the junction held 9 bases outside the gene matches.

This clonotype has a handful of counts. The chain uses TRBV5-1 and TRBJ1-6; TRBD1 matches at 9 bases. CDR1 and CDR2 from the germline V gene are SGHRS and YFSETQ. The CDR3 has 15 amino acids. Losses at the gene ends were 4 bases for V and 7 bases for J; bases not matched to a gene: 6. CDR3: CASSLTGTGNSPLHF. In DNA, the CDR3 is TGCGCCAGCAGCCTAACCGGGACAGGGAATTCACCCCTCCACTTT.

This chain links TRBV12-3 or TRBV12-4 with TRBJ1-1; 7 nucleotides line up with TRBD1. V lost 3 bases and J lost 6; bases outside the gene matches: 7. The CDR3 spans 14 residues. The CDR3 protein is CASSFLIGTAEAFF. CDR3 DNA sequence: TGTGCCAGCAGTTTCTTGATTGGGACAGCTGAAGCTTTCTTT.

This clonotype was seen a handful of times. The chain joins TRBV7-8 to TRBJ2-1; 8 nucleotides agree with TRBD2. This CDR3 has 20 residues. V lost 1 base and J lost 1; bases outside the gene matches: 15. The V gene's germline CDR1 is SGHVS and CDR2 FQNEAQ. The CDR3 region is CASSLVAGGYPILSYNEQFF. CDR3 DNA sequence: TGTGCCAGCAGCTTAGTTGCGGGGGGCTACCCCATACTTTCCTACAATGAGCAGTTCTTC.

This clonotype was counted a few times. The CDR3 here is CASSDGQGLETGELFF. The CDR3 DNA reads as TGTGCCAGCAGTGACGGACAGGGGTTGGAGACCGGGGAGCTGTTTTTT. J is TRBJ2-2 and V is TRBV12-3 or TRBV12-4; 9 bases match TRBD1. V shed 5 bases, J shed 5 bases, and the junction held 9 bases outside the gene matches. The CDR3 consists of 16 residues.

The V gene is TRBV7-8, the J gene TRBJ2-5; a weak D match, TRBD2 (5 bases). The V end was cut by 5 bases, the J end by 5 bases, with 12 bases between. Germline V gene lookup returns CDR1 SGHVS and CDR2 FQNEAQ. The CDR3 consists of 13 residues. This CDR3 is CASSLLAVETQYF. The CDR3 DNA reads TGTGCCAGCAGCCTTCTAGCAGTGGAGACCCAGTACTTC.

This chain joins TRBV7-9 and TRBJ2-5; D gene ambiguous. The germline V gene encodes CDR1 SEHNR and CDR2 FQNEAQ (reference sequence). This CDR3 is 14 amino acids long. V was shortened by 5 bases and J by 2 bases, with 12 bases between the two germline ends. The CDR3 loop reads CASSLDTSQETQYF. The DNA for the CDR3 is TGTGCCAGCAGCCTAGACACAAGTCAAGAGACCCAGTACTTC.